Sequencing of this T cell receptor (beta chain) was carried out in a study of blood T cell repertoires in COVID-19. At the level of the study: The United States, Italy and Spain provided the acute and convalescent COVID-19 samples. T cells, B-cell-depleted T cells, or PBMCs provided the cDNA or gDNA that served as material.

The CDR3 consists of 14 residues. V lost 2 bases to trimming and J lost 5 bases, with 10 bases between them. Germline lookup yields CDR1 MNHEY and CDR2 SMNVEV (reference sequence). Authors' analysis steps: Amplifying reference gene primers gave estimates of nucleated cell counts. Method: immunoSEQ multiplex PCR; TCRdb's copy keeps in-frame clones and lacks some. Clone size and the V and J calls come from that table; the DNA yielded D and trimming. The data contain 60,000 or so clones, around 87% of them singletons. The sample comprised peripheral blood. The gene calls are TRBV27 and TRBJ1-5; D not certain. This sequence originates from a man aged 60 to 69 with active or convalescent COVID-19. The CDR3 loop is CASSLKGRDQPQHF. CDR3 nucleotide sequence: TGTGCCAGCAGTTTAAAAGGGAGAGATCAGCCCCAGCATTTT.